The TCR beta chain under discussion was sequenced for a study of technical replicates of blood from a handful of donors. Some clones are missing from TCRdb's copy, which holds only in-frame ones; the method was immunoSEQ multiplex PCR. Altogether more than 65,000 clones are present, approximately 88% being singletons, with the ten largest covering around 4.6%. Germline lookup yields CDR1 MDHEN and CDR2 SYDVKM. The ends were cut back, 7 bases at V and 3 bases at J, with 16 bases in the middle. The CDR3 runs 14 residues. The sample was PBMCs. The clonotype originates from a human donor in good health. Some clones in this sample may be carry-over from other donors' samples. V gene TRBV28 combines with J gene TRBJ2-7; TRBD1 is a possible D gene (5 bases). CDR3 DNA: TGTGCCAGCACCGTGACAGCCTCTGGCTACGAGCAGTACTTC. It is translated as CASTVTASGYEQYF.